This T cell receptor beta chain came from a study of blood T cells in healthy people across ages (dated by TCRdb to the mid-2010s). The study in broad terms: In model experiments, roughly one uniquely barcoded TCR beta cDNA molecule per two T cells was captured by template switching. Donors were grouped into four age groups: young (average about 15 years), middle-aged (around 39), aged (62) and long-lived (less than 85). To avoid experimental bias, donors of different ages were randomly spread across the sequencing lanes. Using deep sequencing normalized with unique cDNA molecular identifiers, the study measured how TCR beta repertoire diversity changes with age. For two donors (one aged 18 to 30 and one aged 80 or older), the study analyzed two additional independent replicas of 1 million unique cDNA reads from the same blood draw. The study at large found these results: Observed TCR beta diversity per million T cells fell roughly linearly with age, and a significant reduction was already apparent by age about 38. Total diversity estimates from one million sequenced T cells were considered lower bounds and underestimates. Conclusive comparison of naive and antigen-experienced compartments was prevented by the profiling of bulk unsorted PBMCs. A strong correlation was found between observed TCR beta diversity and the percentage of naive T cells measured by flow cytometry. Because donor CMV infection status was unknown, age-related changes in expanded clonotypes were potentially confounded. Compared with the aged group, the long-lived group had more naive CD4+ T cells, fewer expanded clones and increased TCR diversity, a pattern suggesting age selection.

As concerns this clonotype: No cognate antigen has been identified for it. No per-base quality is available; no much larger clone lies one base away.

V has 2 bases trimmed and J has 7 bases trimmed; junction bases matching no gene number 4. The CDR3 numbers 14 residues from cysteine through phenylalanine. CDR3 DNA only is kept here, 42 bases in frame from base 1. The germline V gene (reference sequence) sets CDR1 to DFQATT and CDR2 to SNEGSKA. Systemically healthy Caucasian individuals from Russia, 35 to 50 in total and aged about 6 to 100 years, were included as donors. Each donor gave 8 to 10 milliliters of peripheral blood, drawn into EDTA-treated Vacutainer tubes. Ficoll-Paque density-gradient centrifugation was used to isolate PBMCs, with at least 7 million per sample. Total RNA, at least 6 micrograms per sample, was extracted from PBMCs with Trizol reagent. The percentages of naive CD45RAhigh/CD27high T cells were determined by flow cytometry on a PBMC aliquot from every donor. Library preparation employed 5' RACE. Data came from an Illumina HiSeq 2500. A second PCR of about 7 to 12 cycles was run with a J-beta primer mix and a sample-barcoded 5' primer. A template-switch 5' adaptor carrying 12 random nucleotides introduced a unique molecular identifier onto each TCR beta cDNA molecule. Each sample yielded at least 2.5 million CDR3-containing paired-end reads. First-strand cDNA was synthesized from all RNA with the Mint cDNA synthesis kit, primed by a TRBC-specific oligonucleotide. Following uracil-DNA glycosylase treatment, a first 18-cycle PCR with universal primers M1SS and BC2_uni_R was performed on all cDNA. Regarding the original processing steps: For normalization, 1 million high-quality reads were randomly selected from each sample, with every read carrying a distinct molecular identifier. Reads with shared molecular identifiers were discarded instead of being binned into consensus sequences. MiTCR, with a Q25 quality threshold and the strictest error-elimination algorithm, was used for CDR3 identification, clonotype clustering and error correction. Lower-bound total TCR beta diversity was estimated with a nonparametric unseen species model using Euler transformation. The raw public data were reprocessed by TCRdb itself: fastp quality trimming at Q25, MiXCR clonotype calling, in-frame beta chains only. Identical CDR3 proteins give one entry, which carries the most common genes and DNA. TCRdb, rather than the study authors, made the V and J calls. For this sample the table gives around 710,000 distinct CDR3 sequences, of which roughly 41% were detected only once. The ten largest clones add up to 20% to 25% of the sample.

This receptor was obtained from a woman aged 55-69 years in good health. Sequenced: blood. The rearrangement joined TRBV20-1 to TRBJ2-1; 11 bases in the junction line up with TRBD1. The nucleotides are TGCAGTGCTAGAACGGGGACAGGGGGGAATGAGCAGTTCTTC. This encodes CSARTGTGGNEQFF.